A single sample gave rise to the 11 T cell receptor beta chains below, sequenced in a study of Ad26.COV2.S vaccination and SARS-CoV-2 variants. Clones were sequenced by immunoSEQ multiplex PCR, and TCRdb holds only the in-frame ones, with some missing. The sample records 350,000 to 450,000 clones, about 91% being singletons. Treatment noted: roughly 20 received Ad26.COV2.S at low or high dose, single or two shots; 5 received placebo; per-sample allocation not given. The samples date from day 63 after the first vaccine or placebo injection. Sample: peripheral blood, taken in a trial of Ad26.COV2.S vaccine versus placebo. The source of these receptors is a person aged 18-65 years who received the Ad26.COV2.S COVID-19 vaccine or a placebo.

This clone was seen a handful of times. The chain links TRBV6-5 to TRBJ2-7, with D hard to call. V lost 2 bases and J 5 bases, leaving 4 bases between the germline ends. Germline V lookup: CDR1 MNHEY, CDR2 SVGAGI. This CDR3 comprises 11 residues. In DNA form, the CDR3 reads TGTGCCAGCAGTTACGTGAACGAGCAGTACTTC. This translates into CASSYVNEQYF.

The chain carries TRBV5-4 and TRBJ2-7, with TRBD1 matching over 7 bases. V dropped 4 bases and J dropped 2; count of bases not matched to a gene: 3. The CDR3 covers 13 residues. The germline gives CDR1 SGHNT, CDR2 YYREEE (reference sequence). The CDR3 nucleotides read TGTGCCAGCAGCGTAGACAGGGCCTACGAGCAGTACTTC. Encoded protein: CASSVDRAYEQYF. The full variable domain, with the rest looked up from reference TRBV5-4 and TRBJ2-7, is ETGVTQSPTHLIKTRGQQVTLRCSSQSGHNTVSWYQQALGQGPQFIFQYYREEENGRGNFPPRFSGLQFPNYSSELNVNALELDDSALYLCASSVDRAYEQYFGPGTRLTVT.

The V gene is TRBV10-2, the J gene TRBJ2-5, with 10 bases that match TRBD2. The J call may be faulty, since TRBJ2-7 better matches the DNA end. Germline CDR1 WSHSY, CDR2 SAAADI. The CDR3 spans 15 residues. In DNA form, the CDR3 reads TGCGCCAGCAGTGAGGTTAGCGGGAGGCTCAACGAGCAGTACTTC. This gives the protein CASSEVSGRLNEQYF.

This clone has a single count. This chain uses TRBV5-1 with TRBJ2-7; perhaps TRBD2 as D (5 bases). The V gene lost 1 base and the J gene lost 5 bases, with 10 bases spanning the gap. CDR1 is SGHRS and CDR2 is YFSETQ in the germline V gene. The CDR3 sequence is 13 residues long. The CDR3 DNA is TGCGCCAGCAGCTTGATTCCGGGGAACGAGCAGTACTTC. It yields the protein CASSLIPGNEQYF.

The chain joins TRBV5-4 to TRBJ2-7, with TRBD1 as a possible D gene (6 bases). Germline V gene sequence: CDR1 SGHNT, CDR2 YYREEE (reference sequence). V dropped 0 bases and J dropped 0 bases, with 13 bases sitting between them. The CDR3 runs to 16 residues. The DNA of the CDR3 is TGTGCCAGCAGCTTGGCCGGGTGGACAGTCTCCTACGAGCAGTACTTC. This sequence encodes CASSLAGWTVSYEQYF.

This sequence joins TRBV20-1 and TRBJ2-7; the D gene could be TRBD1 or TRBD2 (5 bases each). The CDR3 covers 11 residues. Trimming removed 4 bases at V and 5 bases at J, with 9 bases between. CDR1 and CDR2 from the germline V gene are DFQATT and SNEGSKA (reference sequence). CDR3 sequence reads: CSANSGHEQYF. The CDR3, as DNA: TGCAGTGCTAACTCGGGACACGAGCAGTACTTC.

The J gene is TRBJ2-1, the V gene TRBV19; D gene uncertain. The V gene's germline CDR1 is LNHDA and CDR2 SQIVND (reference sequence). The CDR3 runs to 13 residues. Between the trimmed V and J ends, which lost 7 bases and 7 bases, there was a span of 14 bases. The DNA for the CDR3 is TGTGCCAGTACCCAGAGTGGGTTAAATGAGCAGTTCTTC. Translation gives CASTQSGLNEQFF.

The chain joins TRBV11-3 to TRBJ1-2, with 7 nucleotides matching TRBD1. The CDR3 is made up of 17 amino acids. V gave up 1 base and J gave up 2 bases; unmatched junction bases: 10. Germline-derived CDR1 and CDR2 are SGHNT and YENEEA. The CDR3 here is CASSLVLTGVNNYGYTF. In nucleotides, the CDR3 is TGTGCCAGCAGCTTAGTCCTCACAGGGGTGAACAACTATGGCTACACCTTC.

The chain employs TRBV28 and TRBJ2-7, with D uncertain. V lost 6 bases and J lost 3, with 3 bases in between. Germline CDR1 reads MDHEN; CDR2 reads SYDVKM. The CDR3 loop spans 10 amino acids. CDR3 protein: CASSLYEQYF. Written as DNA, the CDR3 is TGTGCCAGCAGCCTCTACGAGCAGTACTTC.

The V and J genes are TRBV10-3 and TRBJ1-5; no definite D call. V was trimmed by 0 bases and J by 1 base, leaving 1 base between them. Per the germline V gene, CDR1 is ENHRY and CDR2 is SYGVKD. This CDR3 spans 13 amino acids. The CDR3 DNA follows: TGTGCCATCAGTGAGTCGAGCAATCAGCCCCAGCATTTT. Protein: CAISESSNQPQHF.

The CDR3 bases are TGTGCCAGCAGCCAAAGCGCGGGGAGGGGCAATCAGCCCCAGCATTTT. Its protein is CASSQSAGRGNQPQHF. The V call is TRBV4-2, the J call TRBJ1-5, with no clear D. V was shortened by 2 bases and J by 2 bases, with 13 bases between the two germline ends. Germline CDR1 reads LGHNA; CDR2 reads YNFKEQ. This CDR3 spans 16 amino acids.